Below, one TCR beta chain is given with its context. Its antigen remains unknown. This specimen belongs to a study of OX40 agonist ivuxolimab in advanced cancers. Sequencing used immunoSEQ multiplex PCR; TCRdb keeps in-frame clones, though not all of them. The repertoire has 48,000 or so clones, more than 85% of them found once; the top ten carry 1.5% to 2%. Trimming cost V 1 base and J 3 bases, with 14 bases left between them. Germline V lookup: CDR1 MGHRA, CDR2 YSYEKL. The length of the CDR3 is 16 residues. Patients were ruled out by autoimmune disease history or systemic immunosuppression. Whole-study results and caveats: Researchers did not establish what antigens the expanded peripheral T cells target. Relative to CD4+ cells, CD8+ T cells on average had more expanded clones.

The chain combines TRBV4-1 with TRBJ2-3; D is ambiguous. The sequences come from CD4+ or CD8+ T cells sorted from blood, collected in a trial of the OX40 agonist ivuxolimab. This receptor was obtained from an adult with an advanced solid tumor such as melanoma, head and neck, liver or kidney cancer. The CDR3 region is CASSQVTRIGTDTQYF. The CDR3 nucleotides are TGCGCCAGCAGCCAAGTGACGCGAATTGGGACAGATACGCAGTATTTT.